Each of the 2 T cell receptor beta chains below was sequenced from the same sample in a study of T cell responses to AZD1222 COVID-19 vaccine. TCRdb's copy holds only in-frame clones and misses some; the assay was immunoSEQ multiplex PCR. The data show more than 90,000 clones, about four fifths seen once. Sequencing was performed on peripheral blood, taken 28 days after the second AZD1222 dose. The receptors here all came from an adult who received the AZD1222 COVID-19 vaccine.

The rearrangement links TRBV2 to TRBJ1-6; no clear D. The germline V and J ends were trimmed by 6 bases and 10 bases, with 10 bases remaining between them. The germline V gene has CDR1 SNHLY and CDR2 FYNNEI. CDR3 length: 12 amino acids. CDR3: CASRGGPSPLHF. The CDR3 DNA reads TGTGCCAGCAGGGGAGGACCGTCACCCCTCCACTTT.

This rearrangement joins TRBV7-3 to TRBJ2-6; D is undetermined. The germline CDR1 and CDR2 sequences are SGHTA and FQGTGA. The CDR3 runs to 14 residues. V dropped 6 bases and J dropped 0 bases, with 6 bases sitting between them. The CDR3 DNA sequence: TGTGCCAGCAGGCCTAGCTCTGGGGCCAACGTCCTGACTTTC. Amino acid sequence: CASRPSSGANVLTF. Combining the CDR3 with reference TRBV7-3 and TRBJ2-6 gives the whole variable domain GAGVSQTPSNKVTEKGKYVELRCDPISGHTALYWYRQSLGQGPEFLIYFQGTGAADDSGLPNDRFFAVRPEGSVSTLKIQRTERGDSAVYLCASRPSSGANVLTFGAGSRLTVL.